These T cell receptor beta chains were read from a single sample in a study of T cell changes during pregnancy in multiple sclerosis. The data were produced by immunoSEQ multiplex PCR, yet TCRdb's version contains in-frame clones alone and is incomplete. The table has some 47,000 clones, roughly 95% seen once. Here the sequenced sample was peripheral blood, taken in the second trimester of pregnancy. The receptors here all came from a female donor with multiple sclerosis, enrolled in a pregnancy study. Each CDR3 is given with its conserved first and last residue. The order of the fields is V gene, J gene, CDR3 protein.

V gene: TRBV4-3
J gene: TRBJ2-1
CDR3 protein: CASSQGAPGEQFF

V gene: TRBV5-1
J gene: TRBJ2-3
CDR3 protein: CASSDPGTDTQYF

V gene: TRBV10-3
J gene: TRBJ2-5
CDR3 protein: CAISEPAGGEETQYF

V gene: TRBV7-9
J gene: TRBJ2-1
CDR3 protein: CASSPPGDPWPYNEQFF

V gene: TRBV7-3
J gene: TRBJ2-3
CDR3 protein: CASSPQLAGGTDTQYF

V gene: TRBV5-1
J gene: TRBJ2-7
CDR3 protein: CASNWEAGTYEQYF

V gene: TRBV7-9
J gene: TRBJ1-3
CDR3 protein: CASSSRQGREAGNTIYF

V gene: TRBV18
J gene: TRBJ1-1
CDR3 protein: CASSPETGVITEAFF

V gene: TRBV19
J gene: TRBJ1-2
CDR3 protein: CATSWEGFFPSYTF

V gene: TRBV18
J gene: TRBJ1-2
CDR3 protein: CASSPRTGDGYTF

V gene: TRBV5-1
J gene: TRBJ1-2
CDR3 protein: CASSLGQGATPIYGYTF

V gene: TRBV6-6
J gene: TRBJ1-5
CDR3 protein: CASVDTPNQPQHF

V gene: TRBV11-1
J gene: TRBJ2-5
CDR3 protein: CASSYGQRETQYF

V gene: TRBV5-1
J gene: TRBJ2-5
CDR3 protein: CASSGRNRETQYF

V gene: TRBV28
J gene: TRBJ1-5
CDR3 protein: CAFQKGGGNQPQHF

V gene: TRBV30
J gene: TRBJ2-1
CDR3 protein: CAWSVTRGYNEQFF

V gene: TRBV2
J gene: TRBJ1-3
CDR3 protein: CASLSSDRGRGNTIYF

V gene: TRBV2
J gene: TRBJ1-4
CDR3 protein: CASSGNRGIGGEKLFF

V gene: TRBV27
J gene: TRBJ2-3
CDR3 protein: CASSSQERRDTQYF

V gene: TRBV7-2
J gene: TRBJ2-1
CDR3 protein: CASSLTPQETGKQFF

V gene: TRBV9
J gene: TRBJ2-3
CDR3 protein: CASSFRDWGQEGTDTQYF

V gene: TRBV5-1
J gene: TRBJ1-1
CDR3 protein: CASSVTGDYTEAFF

V gene: TRBV28
J gene: TRBJ2-7
CDR3 protein: CASSLSPGQGKNEQYF

V gene: TRBV5-1
J gene: TRBJ2-5
CDR3 protein: CASSNKETQYF

V gene: TRBV13
J gene: TRBJ1-2
CDR3 protein: CASSLTGYGYTF

V gene: TRBV7-8
J gene: TRBJ2-3
CDR3 protein: CASSPRTSADTQYF

V gene: TRBV4-2
J gene: TRBJ2-5
CDR3 protein: CASSHERGEETQYF

V gene: TRBV7-2
J gene: TRBJ2-2
CDR3 protein: CASSFLPGLSTGELFF

V gene: TRBV18
J gene: TRBJ1-4
CDR3 protein: CASSGTGRRDEKLFF

V gene: TRBV5-1
J gene: TRBJ2-1
CDR3 protein: CASSLGPAQKNEQFF

V gene: TRBV12-5
J gene: TRBJ2-2
CDR3 protein: CASGVWTSGNTGELFF

V gene: TRBV5-1
J gene: TRBJ2-6
CDR3 protein: CASSLATGNGANVLTF

V gene: TRBV5-4
J gene: TRBJ1-1
CDR3 protein: CASSSTGDTEAFF

V gene: TRBV18
J gene: TRBJ1-4
CDR3 protein: CASSPELYRATNEKLFF

V gene: TRBV6-5
J gene: TRBJ1-2
CDR3 protein: CASSYGRGYGYTF

V gene: TRBV29-1
J gene: TRBJ1-1
CDR3 protein: CSVEYRVSEAFF